Here is one TCR beta chain with its context. Sequenced by immunoSEQ multiplex PCR; TCRdb stores in-frame clones only, minus some. The repertoire has more than 150,000 clones, approximately 79% of them found once; the top ten carry 13%. The sample belongs to a study of blood T cell repertoires in COVID-19. Losses at the gene ends were 0 bases for V and 7 bases for J; bases not matched to a gene: 8. CDR1 is SGHRS, CDR2 YFSETQ, per germline. The CDR3 totals 15 residues. The chain links TRBV5-1 to TRBJ2-3, with 7 bases aligning to TRBD1. The sequenced sample consisted of peripheral blood. This TCR derives from a middle-aged man who had recovered from COVID-19. The chain's CDR3 is CASSLAAGGGYTQYF. The CDR3 DNA reads as TGCGCCAGCAGCTTGGCGGCAGGGGGTGGGTATACGCAGTATTTT.